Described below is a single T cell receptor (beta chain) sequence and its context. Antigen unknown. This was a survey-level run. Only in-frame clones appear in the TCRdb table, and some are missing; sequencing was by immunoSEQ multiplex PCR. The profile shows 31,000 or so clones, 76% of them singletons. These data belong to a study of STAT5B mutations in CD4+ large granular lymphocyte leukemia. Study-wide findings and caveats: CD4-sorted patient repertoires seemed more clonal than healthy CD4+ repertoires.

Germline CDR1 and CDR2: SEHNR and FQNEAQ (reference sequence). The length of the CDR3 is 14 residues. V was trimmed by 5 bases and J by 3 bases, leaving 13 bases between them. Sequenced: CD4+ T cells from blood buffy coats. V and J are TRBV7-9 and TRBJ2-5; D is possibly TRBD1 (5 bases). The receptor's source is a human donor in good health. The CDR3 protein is CASSGWVGEETQYF. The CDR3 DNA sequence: TGTGCCAGCAGCGGCTGGGTAGGGGAAGAGACCCAGTACTTC.